Described below is a single T cell receptor beta chain sequence and its context. Its antigen is currently unknown. This sample is part of a study of shared clonotypes between healthy human individuals. It was at deep level that the assay was run. TCRdb's table, derived via immunoSEQ multiplex PCR, lists solely in-frame clones and lacks some. The sample has approximately 2.5 million clones, 90% to 95% seen once. Broader study findings: Sampling covered nothing but blood. Tissue TCR repertoires likely differ from those found in blood.

V lost 3 bases and J lost 6; bases outside the gene matches: 7. Germline V gene lookup returns CDR1 SGHTA and CDR2 FQGTGA. This CDR3 is built from 15 residues. The chain is built from TRBV7-3 and TRBJ2-3; TRBD1 agrees at 9 bases. This receptor was taken from a young man in good health. The sequencing input was naive CD4+ T cells sorted from blood. The subset is: CD45RA+ positively selected. CDR3 sequence (DNA): TGTGCCAGCAGCTTTACAGGGGGCATTGGGGATACGCAGTATTTT. Its translation: CASSFTGGIGDTQYF. Based on the CDR3 plus reference TRBV7-3 and TRBJ2-3, the full variable domain is GAGVSQTPSNKVTEKGKYVELRCDPISGHTALYWYRQSLGQGPEFLIYFQGTGAADDSGLPNDRFFAVRPEGSVSTLKIQRTERGDSAVYLCASSFTGGIGDTQYFGPGTRLTVL.